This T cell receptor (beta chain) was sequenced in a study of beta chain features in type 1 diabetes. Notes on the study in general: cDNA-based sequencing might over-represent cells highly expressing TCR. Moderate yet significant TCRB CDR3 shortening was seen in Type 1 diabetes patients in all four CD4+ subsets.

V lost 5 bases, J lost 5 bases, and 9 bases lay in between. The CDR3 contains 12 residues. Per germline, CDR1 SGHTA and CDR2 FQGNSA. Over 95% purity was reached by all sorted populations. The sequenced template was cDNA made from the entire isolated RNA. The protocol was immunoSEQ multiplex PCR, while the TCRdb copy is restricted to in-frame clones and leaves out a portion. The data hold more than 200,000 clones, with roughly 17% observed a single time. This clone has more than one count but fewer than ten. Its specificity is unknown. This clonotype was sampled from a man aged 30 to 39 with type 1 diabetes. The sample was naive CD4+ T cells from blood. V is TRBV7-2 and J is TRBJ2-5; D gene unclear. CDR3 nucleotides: TGTGCCAGCAGCCGGACGGAGGAGACCCAGTACTTC. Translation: CASSRTEETQYF.